This T cell receptor beta chain was documented in a study of CD8 T cell repertoires and HIV-1 epitope variants. Study at large: Controls were a CMV, EBV and flu pool, Ebola AY9, and no peptide.

As concerns this clone: Its cognate antigen is unknown.

TCRdb's copy holds only in-frame clones and misses some; the assay was immunoSEQ multiplex PCR. Among 4,500 to 6,000 clones, over 60% were seen once, and the ten largest hold under 55%. The V segment lost 1 base and the J segment 5 bases; nucleotides outside the gene matches: 12. Germline V gene data show CDR1 as SGHRS and CDR2 as YFSETQ. CDR3 length: 18 amino acids. The sequenced material came from cultured CD8+ T cells derived from PBMCs. The V and J genes are TRBV5-1 and TRBJ2-1; 10 bases are shared with TRBD2. The clonotype originates from a male donor with HIV. CDR3 sequence: CASSLRAGGQLVNNEQFF. CDR3 nucleotide sequence: TGCGCCAGCAGCTTGCGAGCGGGAGGGCAACTTGTAAACAATGAGCAGTTCTTC.